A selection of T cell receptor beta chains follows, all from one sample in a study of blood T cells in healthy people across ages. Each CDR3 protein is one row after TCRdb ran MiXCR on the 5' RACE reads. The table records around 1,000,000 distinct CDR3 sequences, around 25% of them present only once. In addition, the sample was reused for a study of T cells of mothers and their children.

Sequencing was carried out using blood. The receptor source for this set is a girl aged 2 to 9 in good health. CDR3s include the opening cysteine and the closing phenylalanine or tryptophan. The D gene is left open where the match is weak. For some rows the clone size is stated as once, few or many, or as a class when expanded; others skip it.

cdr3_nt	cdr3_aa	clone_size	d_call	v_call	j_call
TGTGCCAGCAGCTTAGTTTCACTTCTAGCTCTGGGCACAGATACGCAGTATTTT	CASSLVSLLALGTDTQYF	few	-	TRBV11-2	TRBJ2-3
TGTGCCATCGGCGAGTACGGCTACACCTTC	CAIGEYGYTF	few	-	TRBV10-3	TRBJ1-2
TGCGCCAGCAGCCTTTACGCGGGGAGGGGGACAGATACGCAGTATTTT	CASSLYAGRGTDTQYF	-	-	TRBV5-1	TRBJ2-3
TGCAGTGCCGAGGGAGGGGAGAGGAACCAAGAGACCCAGTACTTC	CSAEGGERNQETQYF	-	TRBD2	TRBV20-1	TRBJ2-5
TGTGCCAGCAGCCAACCCAGAAGCGATAGACTGTTTTTT	CASSQPRSDRLFF	-	-	TRBV28	TRBJ1-4
TGTGCCAGCAGTTTTGGGGTGGGGGACACCATATATTTT	CASSFGVGDTIYF	few	-	TRBV12-3/TRBV12-4	TRBJ1-3
TGCGCCAGCAGCCAAGAGGAGGGGAGGTACGAGCAGTACTTC	CASSQEEGRYEQYF	few	-	TRBV4-3	TRBJ2-7
TGTGCCATCAGTGAGTTTGCGGAGGGCTCCTACAATGAGCAGTTCTTC	CAISEFAEGSYNEQFF	-	-	TRBV10-3	TRBJ2-1
TGCAGCGTCAGTCTTGGCGGTGCCGTCGAGCAGTACTTC	CSVSLGGAVEQYF	few	-	TRBV29-1	TRBJ2-7
TGCGCCAGCAGCTTTTGGACAGGGGTCAATGAGCAGTTCTTC	CASSFWTGVNEQFF	-	TRBD1	TRBV5-1	TRBJ2-1
TGTGCCAGCAGCGTACCGGGACAGTTGGTGGAGACCCAGTACTTC	CASSVPGQLVETQYF	few	TRBD1	TRBV7-9	TRBJ2-5
TGTGCCATCAGACAGGGAGTAGGAACTGAAGCTTTCTTT	CAIRQGVGTEAFF	-	TRBD1	TRBV7-9	TRBJ1-1
TGTGCCAGCAGAATAGCGGGGGGGACCAACGAGCAGTACTTC	CASRIAGGTNEQYF	-	TRBD2	TRBV28	TRBJ2-7
TGTGCTAGCAGCTTATCAAGCAGGGACAGGGTGGCCCAAGAGACCCAGTACTTC	CASSLSSRDRVAQETQYF	-	TRBD1	TRBV7-7	TRBJ2-5
TGTGCCAGCAGCTTCCGGGACAGGGGGCTGGAGACCCAGTACTTC	CASSFRDRGLETQYF	-	TRBD1	TRBV5-6	TRBJ2-5
TGTGCCAGCAGGAGAACACTTGGACAGGCCTATTCACCCCTCCACTTT	CASRRTLGQAYSPLHF	-	TRBD1	TRBV2	TRBJ1-6
TGCAGCGTTGGTCCCCGCGACCTTGGGGAGACCCAGTACTTC	CSVGPRDLGETQYF	few	-	TRBV29-1	TRBJ2-5
TGCGCCAGCAGCCAAGATGCGGGAACTTGGGGCTACACCTTC	CASSQDAGTWGYTF	-	-	TRBV4-3	TRBJ1-2
TGTGCCAGCAGCTTAGTGTTCGGAGGGCAAGGGAATGAGCAGTTCTTC	CASSLVFGGQGNEQFF	few	-	TRBV11-3	TRBJ2-1
TGCAGTGCGGAAATGCGGGGACTTCAAGAGACCCAGTACTTC	CSAEMRGLQETQYF	few	-	TRBV20-1	TRBJ2-5
TGTGCCAGCAGTTACATCGGGGATAACGAAAAACTGTTTTTT	CASSYIGDNEKLFF	once	-	TRBV6-5	TRBJ1-4
TGTGCCAGCACCTCTGACAACAAAAACATTCAGTACTTC	CASTSDNKNIQYF	-	-	TRBV28	TRBJ2-4
TGCGCCAGCAGCCCCCCGGACAGTACTAACTATGGCTACACCTTC	CASSPPDSTNYGYTF	few	-	TRBV4-1	TRBJ1-2
TGTGCCAGCAGTTACTCGAGCGGCCAGGCATCTGGCTACACCTTC	CASSYSSGQASGYTF	-	-	TRBV6-5	TRBJ1-2
TGTGCCAGCAGCTACATCCAAGGACGGTACACTGAAGCTTTCTTT	CASSYIQGRYTEAFF	-	-	TRBV7-9	TRBJ1-1
TGCGCCAGCAGCTTACAGGGGGTTGTAGAGACCCAGTACTTC	CASSLQGVVETQYF	-	TRBD1	TRBV5-1	TRBJ2-5
TGCGCCAGCAGCTTGGCCTTGATTGGGAATGAGCAGTTCTTC	CASSLALIGNEQFF	-	-	TRBV5-1	TRBJ2-1
TGCGCCAGCAGACTAGCGGGGGGGAGTTTGGGCGAGCAGTTCTTC	CASRLAGGSLGEQFF	-	TRBD2	TRBV10-2	TRBJ2-1
TGTGCCATCAGTGGGGGGCAAGAGGGAGAGACCCAGTACTTC	CAISGGQEGETQYF	few	-	TRBV10-3	TRBJ2-5
TGCAGTGCTAGAGATGGACCGCGGGGAGCCAAAAACATTCAGTACTTC	CSARDGPRGAKNIQYF	-	-	TRBV20-1	TRBJ2-4
TGTGCCAGCAGTTATAGGATCTCTGGGGCCAACGTCCTGACTTTC	CASSYRISGANVLTF	-	-	TRBV12-3/TRBV12-4	TRBJ2-6
TGTGCCAGCAGCCAAGGGACTATCCAAGAGACCCAGTACTTC	CASSQGTIQETQYF	-	-	TRBV3-1	TRBJ2-5
TGTGCCAGCAGTTTCGCTTTAGAAAACCCAAGGGGTTTCTTT	CASSFALENPRGFF	few	-	TRBV6-2/TRBV6-3	TRBJ1-1
TGTGCCAGCAGCCCTTATAATAATATGGGGGTAGGCTACACCTTC	CASSPYNNMGVGYTF	few	-	TRBV7-3	TRBJ1-2
TGTGCCAGCAGTAAATACGGGGTTGGAGAGACCCAGTACTTC	CASSKYGVGETQYF	-	-	TRBV6-5	TRBJ2-5
TGTGCCAGCAGATTCCGGGATTCCTACGAGCAGTACTTC	CASRFRDSYEQYF	few	-	TRBV14	TRBJ2-7
TGCAGCGTTGGGGGTGACAGGTACAATGAGCAGTTCTTC	CSVGGDRYNEQFF	-	-	TRBV29-1	TRBJ2-1
TGCAGTGCCCACGGACTATCCGGGGAGCTGTTTTTT	CSAHGLSGELFF	-	-	TRBV20-1	TRBJ2-2
TGTGCCTGCAGTTGGGTCGGCATACAAGAGACCCAGTACTTC	CACSWVGIQETQYF	few	-	TRBV12-3/TRBV12-4	TRBJ2-5
TGCAGTGCTAGAGGGACAGGGCTAGGCTTTGAAGCTTTCTTT	CSARGTGLGFEAFF	many	TRBD1	TRBV20-1	TRBJ1-1
TGTGCCAGCAGTTACTCGCCAACTCGTCTACTATTTGAAAAACTGTTTTTT	CASSYSPTRLLFEKLFF	few	-	TRBV6-5	TRBJ1-4
TGTGCCAGCAGCGGGGCGGGCTACGAGCAGTACTTC	CASSGAGYEQYF	few	-	TRBV9	TRBJ2-7
TGTGCCAGCAGTTGGGACTACATCTACAATGAGCAGTTCTTC	CASSWDYIYNEQFF	-	TRBD2	TRBV12-3/TRBV12-4	TRBJ2-1
TGTGCCAGCAGTCCGCGGGGACAGGCAAACTATGGCTACACCTTC	CASSPRGQANYGYTF	-	TRBD1	TRBV12-3/TRBV12-4	TRBJ1-2